This TCR beta chain stems from a study of graft-versus-host responses after intestinal transplantation. The study, taken as a whole, reports: Subjects displaying graft-donor T cell macrochimerism possessed elevated graft-versus-host to host-versus-graft clonal ratios inside allografts. Detected in recipient marrow were GvH clones, some of which were first observed in ileum or blood. Early post-transplant declines in HvG were associated with peak levels of circulating GvH clones.

Sequencing used immunoSEQ multiplex PCR; TCRdb keeps in-frame clones, though not all of them. The table has tens of thousands of clones, under 90% seen once; the top ten hold about 0.4%. The CDR3 has 16 residues. Trimming left V 2 bases short and J 2 bases short, with 13 bases between. CDR1 is MNHNS and CDR2 is SASEGT in the germline V gene. This clone appeared a single time. Its antigen is not identified. The TCR was taken from a human donor who was the organ donor for an intestinal transplant. This sample comprised unstimulated CD4+ T cells sorted from spleen or lymph node cells, obtained before transplant. The chain combines TRBV6-1 with TRBJ1-3, with D perhaps matching TRBD1 (5 bases). The CDR3 spells CASSELSPGTGNTIYF. The CDR3 DNA reads as TGTGCCAGCAGTGAACTTTCCCCAGGGACTGGAAACACCATATATTTT.